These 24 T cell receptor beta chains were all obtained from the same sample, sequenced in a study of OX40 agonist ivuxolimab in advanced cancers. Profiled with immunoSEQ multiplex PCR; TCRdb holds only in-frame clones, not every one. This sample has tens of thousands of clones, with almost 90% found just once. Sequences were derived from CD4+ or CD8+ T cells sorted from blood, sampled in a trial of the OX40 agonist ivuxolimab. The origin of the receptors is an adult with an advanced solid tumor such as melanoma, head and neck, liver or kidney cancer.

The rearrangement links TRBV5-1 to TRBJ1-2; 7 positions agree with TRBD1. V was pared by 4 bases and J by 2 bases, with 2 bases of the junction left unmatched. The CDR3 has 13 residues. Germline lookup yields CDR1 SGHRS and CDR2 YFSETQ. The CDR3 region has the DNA TGCGCCAGCAGCCCGGGACAGAACTATGGCTACACCTTC. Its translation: CASSPGQNYGYTF.

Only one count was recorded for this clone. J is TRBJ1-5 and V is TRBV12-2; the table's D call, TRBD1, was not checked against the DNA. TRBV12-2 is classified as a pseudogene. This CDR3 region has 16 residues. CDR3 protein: CASRFRQPLINQPQHF. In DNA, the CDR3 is TGTGCAAGTCGTTTTCGACAGCCACTTATCAATCAGCCCCAGCATTTT.

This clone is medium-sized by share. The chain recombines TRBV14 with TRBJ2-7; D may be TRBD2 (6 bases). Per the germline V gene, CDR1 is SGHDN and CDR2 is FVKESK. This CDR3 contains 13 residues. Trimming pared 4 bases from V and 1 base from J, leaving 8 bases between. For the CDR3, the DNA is TGTGCCAGCAGCCGGGAGGATTCCTACGAGCAGTACTTC. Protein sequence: CASSREDSYEQYF. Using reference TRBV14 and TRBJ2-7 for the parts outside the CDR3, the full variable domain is EAGVTQFPSHSVIEKGQTVTLRCDPISGHDNLYWYRRVMGKEIKFLLHFVKESKQDESGMPNNRFLAERTGGTYSTLKVQPAELEDSGVYFCASSREDSYEQYFGPGTRLTVT.

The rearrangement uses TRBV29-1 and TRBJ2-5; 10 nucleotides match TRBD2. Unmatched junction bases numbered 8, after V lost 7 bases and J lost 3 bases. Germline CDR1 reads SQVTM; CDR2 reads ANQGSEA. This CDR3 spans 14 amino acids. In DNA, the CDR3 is TGCAGCGGTACTACCGGACTAGCGGAAGAGACCCAGTACTTC. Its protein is CSGTTGLAEETQYF.

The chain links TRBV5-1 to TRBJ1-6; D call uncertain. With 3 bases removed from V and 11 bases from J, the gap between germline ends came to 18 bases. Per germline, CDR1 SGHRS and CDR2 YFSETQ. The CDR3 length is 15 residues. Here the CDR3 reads CASSSSLDFAAPLHF. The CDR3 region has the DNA TGCGCCAGCAGCTCGTCATTAGACTTCGCCGCACCCCTCCACTTT.

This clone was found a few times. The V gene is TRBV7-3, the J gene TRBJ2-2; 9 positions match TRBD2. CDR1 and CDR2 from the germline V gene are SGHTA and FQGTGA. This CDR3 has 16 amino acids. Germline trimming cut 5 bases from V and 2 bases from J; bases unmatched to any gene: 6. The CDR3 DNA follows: TGTGCCAGCAGCCCAGCGGGAGGTGGAAACACCGGGGAGCTGTTTTTT. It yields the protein CASSPAGGGNTGELFF.

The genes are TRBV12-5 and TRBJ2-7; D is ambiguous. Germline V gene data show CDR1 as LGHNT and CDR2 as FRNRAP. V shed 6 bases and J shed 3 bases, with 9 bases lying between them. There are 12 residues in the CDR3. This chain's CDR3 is CASGPQGYEQYF. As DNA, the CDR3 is TGTGCTAGTGGCCCTCAAGGCTACGAGCAGTACTTC.

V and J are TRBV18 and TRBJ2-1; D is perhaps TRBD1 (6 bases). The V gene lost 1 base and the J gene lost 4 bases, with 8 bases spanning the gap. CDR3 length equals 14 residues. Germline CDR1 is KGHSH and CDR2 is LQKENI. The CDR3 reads CASSPLDSYNEQFF. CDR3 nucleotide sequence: TGTGCCAGCTCACCACTGGACAGTTACAATGAGCAGTTCTTC.

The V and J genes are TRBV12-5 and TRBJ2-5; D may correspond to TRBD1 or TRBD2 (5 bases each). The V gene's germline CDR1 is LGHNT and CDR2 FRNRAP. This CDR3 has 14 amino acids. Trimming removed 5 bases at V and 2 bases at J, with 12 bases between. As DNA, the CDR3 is TGTGCTAGTGGTAGCAGGGACCTACAAGAGACCCAGTACTTC. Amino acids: CASGSRDLQETQYF.

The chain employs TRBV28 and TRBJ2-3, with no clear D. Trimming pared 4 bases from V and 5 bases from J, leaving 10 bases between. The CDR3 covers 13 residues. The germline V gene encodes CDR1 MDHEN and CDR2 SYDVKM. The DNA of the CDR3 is TGTGCCAGCAGTTCACCTACACGAGATACGCAGTATTTT. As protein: CASSSPTRDTQYF.

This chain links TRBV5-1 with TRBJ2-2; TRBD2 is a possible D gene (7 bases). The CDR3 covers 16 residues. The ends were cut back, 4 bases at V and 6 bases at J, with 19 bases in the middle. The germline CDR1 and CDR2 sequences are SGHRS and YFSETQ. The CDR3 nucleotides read TGCGCCAGCAGCATAAGCGGGACACCCACACCCGGGGAGCTGTTTTTT. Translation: CASSISGTPTPGELFF. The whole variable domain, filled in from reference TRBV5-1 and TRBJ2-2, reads KAGVTQTPRYLIKTRGQQVTLSCSPISGHRSVSWYQQTPGQGLQFLFEYFSETQRNKGNFPGRFSGRQFSNSRSEMNVSTLELGDSALYLCASSISGTPTPGELFFGEGSRLTVL.

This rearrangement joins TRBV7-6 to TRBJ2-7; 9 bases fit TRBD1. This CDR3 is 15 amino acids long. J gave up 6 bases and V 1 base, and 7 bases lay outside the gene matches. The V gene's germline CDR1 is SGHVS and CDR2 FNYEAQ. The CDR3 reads CASSLDLGTGREQYF. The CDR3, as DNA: TGTGCCAGCAGCTTAGATCTAGGGACAGGGCGCGAGCAGTACTTC.

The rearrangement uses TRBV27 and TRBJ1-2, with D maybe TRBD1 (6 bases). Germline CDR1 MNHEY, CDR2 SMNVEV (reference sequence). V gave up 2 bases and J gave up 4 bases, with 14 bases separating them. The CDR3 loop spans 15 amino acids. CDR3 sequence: CASSLRRQARYGYTF. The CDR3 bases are TGTGCCAGCAGTTTAAGGCGACAGGCCCGCTATGGCTACACCTTC.

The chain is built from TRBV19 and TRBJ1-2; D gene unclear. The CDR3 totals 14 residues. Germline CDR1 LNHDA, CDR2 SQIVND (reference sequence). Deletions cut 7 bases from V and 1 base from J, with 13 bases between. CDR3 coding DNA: TGTGCCAGTACCGAGATGGGCTTTAACTATGGCTACACCTTC. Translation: CASTEMGFNYGYTF. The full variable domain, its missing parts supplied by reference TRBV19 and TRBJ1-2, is DGGITQSPKYLFRKEGQNVTLSCEQNLNHDAMYWYRQDPGQGLRLIYYSQIVNDFQKGDIAEGYSVSREKKESFPLTVTSAQKNPTAFYLCASTEMGFNYGYTFGSGTRLTVV.

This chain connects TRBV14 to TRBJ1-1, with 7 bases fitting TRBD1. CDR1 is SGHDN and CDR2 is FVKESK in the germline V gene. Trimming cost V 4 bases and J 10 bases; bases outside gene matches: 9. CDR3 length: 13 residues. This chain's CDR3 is CASSRRGGGGAFF. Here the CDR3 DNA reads TGTGCCAGCAGCCGTCGAGGGGGCGGGGGAGCTTTCTTT.

The DNA for the CDR3 is TGCGCCAGCAGTGAGTCTGAGAACACTGAAGCTTTCTTT. Translating gives CASSESENTEAFF. The chain links TRBV10-2 to TRBJ1-1; D is uncertain. Trimming shortened V by 0 bases and J by 1 base, and 3 bases separated the two germline ends. The CDR3 totals 13 residues. Germline values: CDR1 WSHSY, CDR2 SAAADI.

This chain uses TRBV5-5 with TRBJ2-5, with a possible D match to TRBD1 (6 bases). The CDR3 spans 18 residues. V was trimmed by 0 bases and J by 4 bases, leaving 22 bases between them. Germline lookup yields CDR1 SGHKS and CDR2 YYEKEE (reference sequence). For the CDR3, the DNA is TGTGCCAGCAGCTTGGAGTTTAGATCAGGGACACTAAGAGAGACCCAGTACTTC. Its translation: CASSLEFRSGTLRETQYF.

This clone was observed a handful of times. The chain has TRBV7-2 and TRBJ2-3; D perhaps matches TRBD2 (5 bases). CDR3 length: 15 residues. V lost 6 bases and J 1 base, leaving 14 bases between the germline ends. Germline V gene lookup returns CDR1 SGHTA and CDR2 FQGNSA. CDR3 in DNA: TGTGCCAGCAGTCCGGACTCACTTGGCACAGATACGCAGTATTTT. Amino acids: CASSPDSLGTDTQYF.

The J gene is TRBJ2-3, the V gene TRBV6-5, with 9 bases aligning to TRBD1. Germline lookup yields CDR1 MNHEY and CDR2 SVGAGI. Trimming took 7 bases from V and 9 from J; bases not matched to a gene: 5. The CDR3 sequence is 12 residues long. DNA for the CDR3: TGTGCCAGCACCGACAGGGGGTTCACGCAGTATTTT. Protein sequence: CASTDRGFTQYF.

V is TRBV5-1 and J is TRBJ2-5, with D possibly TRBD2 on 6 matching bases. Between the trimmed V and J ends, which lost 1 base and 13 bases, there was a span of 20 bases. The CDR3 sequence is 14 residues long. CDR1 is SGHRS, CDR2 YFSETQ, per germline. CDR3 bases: TGCGCCAGCAGCTTGTCTGGATTAGCAGGAGGGTTGTACTTC. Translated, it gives CASSLSGLAGGLYF.

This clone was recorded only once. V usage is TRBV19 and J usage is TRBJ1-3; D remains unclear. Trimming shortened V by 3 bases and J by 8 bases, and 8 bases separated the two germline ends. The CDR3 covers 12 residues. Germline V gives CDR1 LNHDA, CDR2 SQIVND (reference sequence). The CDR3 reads CASSIRRDTIYF. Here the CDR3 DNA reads TGTGCCAGTAGTATCCGACGGGACACCATATATTTT.

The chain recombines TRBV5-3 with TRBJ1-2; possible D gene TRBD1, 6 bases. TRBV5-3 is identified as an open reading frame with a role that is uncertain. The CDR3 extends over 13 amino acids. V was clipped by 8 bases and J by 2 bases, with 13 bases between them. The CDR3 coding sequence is TGTGCCAGCAGCGCTACAGGGAACTATGGCTACACCTTC. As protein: CASSATGNYGYTF.

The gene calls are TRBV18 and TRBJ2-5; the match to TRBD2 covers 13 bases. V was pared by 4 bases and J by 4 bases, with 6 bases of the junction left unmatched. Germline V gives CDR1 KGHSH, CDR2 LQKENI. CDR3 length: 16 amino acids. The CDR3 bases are TGTGCCAGCTCACTTGGGACTAGCGGGAAGGGAGAGACCCAGTACTTC. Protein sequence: CASSLGTSGKGETQYF.

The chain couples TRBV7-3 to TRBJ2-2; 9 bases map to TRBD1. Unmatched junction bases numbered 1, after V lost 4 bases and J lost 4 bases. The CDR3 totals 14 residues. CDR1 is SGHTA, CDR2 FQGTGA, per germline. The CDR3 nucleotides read TGTGCCAGCAGCTCGACAGGGGGCACCGGGGAGCTGTTTTTT. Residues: CASSSTGGTGELFF.